This T cell receptor (beta chain) was retrieved from a study of T cells in tumors after PD-1 blockade. Deletions cut 6 bases from V and 1 base from J, with 12 bases between. The CDR3 spans 14 residues. From germline, CDR1 is SGHDN and CDR2 FVKESK. Profiling relied on immunoSEQ multiplex PCR, and the TCRdb table lists in-frame clones only, not all of them. The sample shows some 66,000 clones, under 80% of them seen only once. Template: tumor biopsy or peripheral blood genomic DNA, roughly 550-6,500 ng per sample. Sequences were derived from PBMCs, sampled after anti-PD-1 treatment. The receptor's source is a human donor with basal cell carcinoma. The chain employs TRBV14 and TRBJ1-1; no clear D. The CDR3 protein is CASSPRATNTEAFF. The CDR3 nucleotides read TGTGCCAGCAGTCCGAGGGCTACGAACACTGAAGCTTTCTTT.